The next 8 T cell receptor beta chains were all read from a single sample in a study of vaccination and CD4 T cells after COVID-19. Described treatment: roughly ten-day PBMC culture with coronavirus spike peptide pools or control peptides (ViraFEST assay). The assay that was used to sequence DNA from cultured CD4+ T cells was the Oncomine TCR Beta short-read assay. TCRdb re-called the PCR reads through MiXCR, storing one row per CDR3 protein. The sample carries roughly 16,000 distinct CDR3 sequences, roughly 40% recorded once. These receptors' targets are unknown. Sequencing used CD4+ T cells from blood, cultured in vitro. The receptors come from a human donor who had recovered from COVID-19.

The gene calls are TRBV20-1 and TRBJ2-3, with TRBD1 as a possible D gene (6 bases). The germline V gene encodes CDR1 DFQATT and CDR2 SNEGSKA (reference sequence). V dropped 8 bases and J dropped 3 bases, with 15 bases sitting between them. This CDR3 region has 13 residues. As DNA, the CDR3 is TGCAGTCTCATCCAGGGGCAGACAGATACGCAGTATTTT. It is translated as CSLIQGQTDTQYF.

A few counts support this clonotype. The genes are TRBV2 and TRBJ1-6; D call uncertain. Trimming pared 6 bases from V and 7 bases from J, leaving 10 bases between. The CDR3 has 13 residues. The germline V gene encodes CDR1 SNHLY and CDR2 FYNNEI. The CDR3: CASSLGRNSPLHF. DNA for the CDR3: TGTGCCAGCAGCCTCGGTCGGAATTCACCCCTCCACTTT.

This clonotype is labeled medium-sized. The chain employs TRBV2 and TRBJ1-2; the D gene is possibly TRBD1 (6 bases). The V end was cut by 6 bases, the J end by 4 bases, with 24 bases between. The CDR3 length is 17 residues. CDR1 is SNHLY, CDR2 FYNNEI, per germline. The DNA of the CDR3 is TGTGCCAGCAGAAGTCCTGGGGTCAGGGGCGAAAGCTATGGCTACACCTTC. It yields the protein CASRSPGVRGESYGYTF.

This clonotype was found a few times. The chain carries TRBV7-2 and TRBJ2-2, with 12 bases fitting TRBD1. Germline CDR1 and CDR2: SGHTA and FQGNSA. The V and J ends lost 3 bases and 5 bases, in that order; junction bases with no gene match: 7. The CDR3 has 17 amino acids. CDR3 in amino acids: CASSLVGQGALTGELFF. The CDR3 DNA reads TGTGCCAGCAGCTTGGTGGGACAGGGGGCGTTAACCGGGGAGCTGTTTTTT.

This chain connects TRBV20-1 to TRBJ2-3; D might be TRBD1 or TRBD2, each matching 6 bases. Looked up from germline, CDR1 is DFQATT and CDR2 is SNEGSKA (reference sequence). Trimming took 6 bases from V and 8 from J, leaving 21 bases between them. This CDR3 contains 14 residues. CDR3 region: CSAQKPGEGGTQYF. The CDR3 DNA reads TGCAGTGCCCAAAAACCGGGAGAAGGGGGTACGCAGTATTTT.

The genes are TRBV6-1 and TRBJ1-3; perhaps TRBD1 as D (5 bases). V was shortened by 6 bases and J by 0 bases, with 12 bases between the two germline ends. This CDR3 is built from 15 residues. Per germline, CDR1 MNHNS and CDR2 SASEGT. The CDR3 nucleotides read TGTGCCAGCAGCCCGGGACTTGACTCTGGAAACACCATATATTTT. Translating gives CASSPGLDSGNTIYF.

V gene TRBV28 combines with J gene TRBJ1-2; D uncertain. The germline V gene has CDR1 MDHEN and CDR2 SYDVKM. V was cut by 3 bases and J by 6 bases, with 14 bases left in between. The CDR3 totals 14 residues. The CDR3 protein is CASSFSINPHGYTF. CDR3 nucleotide sequence: TGTGCCAGCAGTTTTTCAATCAACCCTCATGGCTACACCTTC.

This clonotype was picked up a small number of times. The gene calls are TRBV5-4 and TRBJ2-3, with 12 positions matching TRBD2. V was clipped by 2 bases and J by 0 bases; unmatched bases: 1. The CDR3 loop spans 16 amino acids. Germline V CDR1 and CDR2: SGHNT, YYREEE (reference sequence). DNA for the CDR3: TGTGCCAGCAGCTTAGGACTAGCGGGAAGCACAGATACGCAGTATTTT. Translating gives CASSLGLAGSTDTQYF.